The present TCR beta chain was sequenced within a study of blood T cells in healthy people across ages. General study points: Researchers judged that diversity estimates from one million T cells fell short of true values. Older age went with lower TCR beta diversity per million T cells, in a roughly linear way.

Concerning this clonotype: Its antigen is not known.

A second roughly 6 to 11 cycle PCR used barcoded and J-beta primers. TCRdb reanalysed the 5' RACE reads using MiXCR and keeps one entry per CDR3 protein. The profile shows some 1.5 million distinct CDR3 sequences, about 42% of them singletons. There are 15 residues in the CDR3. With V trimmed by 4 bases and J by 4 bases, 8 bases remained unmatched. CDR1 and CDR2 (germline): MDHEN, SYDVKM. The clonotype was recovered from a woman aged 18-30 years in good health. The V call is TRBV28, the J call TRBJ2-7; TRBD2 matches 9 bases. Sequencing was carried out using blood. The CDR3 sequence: CASSSGVGLAYEQYF. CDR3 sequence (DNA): TGTGCCAGCAGTTCCGGGGTGGGACTAGCTTACGAGCAGTACTTC.